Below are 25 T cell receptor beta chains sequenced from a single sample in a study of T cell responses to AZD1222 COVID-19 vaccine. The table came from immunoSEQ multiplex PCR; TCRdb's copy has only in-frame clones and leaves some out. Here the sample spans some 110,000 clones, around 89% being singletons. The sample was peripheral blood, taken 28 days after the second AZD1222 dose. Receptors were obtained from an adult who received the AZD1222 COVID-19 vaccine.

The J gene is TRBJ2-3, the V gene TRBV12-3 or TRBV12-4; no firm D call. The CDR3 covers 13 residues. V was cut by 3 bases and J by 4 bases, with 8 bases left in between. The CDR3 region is CASSLTAADTQYF. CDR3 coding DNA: TGTGCCAGCAGTTTGACGGCGGCAGATACGCAGTATTTT.

CDR3: CASSPKAGGLVEQFF. CDR3 bases: TGTGCCAGCAGCCCCAAAGCGGGGGGCTTAGTTGAGCAGTTCTTC. The gene calls are TRBV7-3 and TRBJ2-1; 9 bases are a match to TRBD2. The junction had 11 bases not matched to a gene; V was cut back by 5 bases and J by 9 bases. The CDR3 spans 15 residues. CDR1 SGHTA and CDR2 FQGTGA come from the germline V gene.

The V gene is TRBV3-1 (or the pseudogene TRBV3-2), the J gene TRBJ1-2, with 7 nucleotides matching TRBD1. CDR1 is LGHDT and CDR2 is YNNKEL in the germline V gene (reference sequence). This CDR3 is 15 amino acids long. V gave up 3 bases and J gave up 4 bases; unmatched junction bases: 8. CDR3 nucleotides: TGTGCCAGCAGCCATTCCCCGGGGACAGTCTATGGCTACACCTTC. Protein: CASSHSPGTVYGYTF.

Here the CDR3 DNA reads TGTGCCAGCTCACCACCCGGCATCGGGCTAGCGGCGAACACCGGGGAGCTGTTTTTT. It is translated as CASSPPGIGLAANTGELFF. This sequence joins TRBV18 and TRBJ2-2; 7 bases match TRBD2. The CDR3 length is 19 residues. Germline V gene sequence: CDR1 KGHSH, CDR2 LQKENI. J lost 0 bases, V lost 0 bases, and 10 bases had no gene match.

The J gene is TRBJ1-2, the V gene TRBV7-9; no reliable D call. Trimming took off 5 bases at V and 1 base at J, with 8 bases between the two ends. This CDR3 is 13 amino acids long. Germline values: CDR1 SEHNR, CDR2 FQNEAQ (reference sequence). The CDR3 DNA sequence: TGTGCCAGCAGCCTGACATTTAACTATGGCTACACCTTC. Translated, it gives CASSLTFNYGYTF.

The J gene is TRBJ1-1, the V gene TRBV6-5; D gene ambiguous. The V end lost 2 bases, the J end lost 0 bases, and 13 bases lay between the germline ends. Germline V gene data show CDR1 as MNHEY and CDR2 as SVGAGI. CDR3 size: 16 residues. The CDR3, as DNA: TGTGCCAGCAGTTACGGTCGGAGTCCGATGAACACTGAAGCTTTCTTT. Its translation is CASSYGRSPMNTEAFF.

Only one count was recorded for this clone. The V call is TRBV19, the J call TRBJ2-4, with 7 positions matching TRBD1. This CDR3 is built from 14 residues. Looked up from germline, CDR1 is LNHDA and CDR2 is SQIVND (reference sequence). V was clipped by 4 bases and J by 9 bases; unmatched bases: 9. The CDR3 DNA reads TGTGCCAGTAGTACCCTACAGGGGATGGGCATTCAGTACTTC. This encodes CASSTLQGMGIQYF.

CDR3 DNA: TGTGCCAGCAGTTCGGACCCCTACGAGCAGTACTTC. Encoded protein: CASSSDPYEQYF. The chain links TRBV28 to TRBJ2-7; D uncertain. This CDR3 region has 12 residues. Trimming removed 4 bases from V and 2 bases from J, with 6 bases in between. Per germline, CDR1 MDHEN and CDR2 SYDVKM.

CDR3: CASSRGGSSYEQYF. Written as DNA, the CDR3 is TGTGCCAGCAGTAGGGGGGGGAGCTCCTACGAGCAGTACTTC. The chain recombines TRBV6-5 with TRBJ2-7; a weak D match, TRBD2 (7 bases). V lost 5 bases and J lost 0, with 11 bases in between. The CDR3 consists of 14 residues. Germline CDR1 MNHEY, CDR2 SVGAGI.

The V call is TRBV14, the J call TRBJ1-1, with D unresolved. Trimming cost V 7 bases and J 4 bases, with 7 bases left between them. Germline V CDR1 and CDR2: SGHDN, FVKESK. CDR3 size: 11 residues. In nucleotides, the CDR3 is TGTGCCAGCAATCTTGGCACTGAAGCTTTCTTT. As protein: CASNLGTEAFF.

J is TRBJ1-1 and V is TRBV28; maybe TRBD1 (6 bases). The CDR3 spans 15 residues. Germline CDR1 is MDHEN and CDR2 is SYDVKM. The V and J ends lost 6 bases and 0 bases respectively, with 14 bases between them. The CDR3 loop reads CASRPSQGLNTEAFF. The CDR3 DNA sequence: TGTGCCAGCAGGCCTTCACAGGGATTGAACACTGAAGCTTTCTTT.

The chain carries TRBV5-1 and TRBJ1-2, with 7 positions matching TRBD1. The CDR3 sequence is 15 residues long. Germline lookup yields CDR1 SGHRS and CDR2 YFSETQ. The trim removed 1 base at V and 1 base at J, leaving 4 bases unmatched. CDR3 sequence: CASSLRQGSNYGYTF. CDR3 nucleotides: TGCGCCAGCAGCTTGAGACAGGGAAGTAACTATGGCTACACCTTC.

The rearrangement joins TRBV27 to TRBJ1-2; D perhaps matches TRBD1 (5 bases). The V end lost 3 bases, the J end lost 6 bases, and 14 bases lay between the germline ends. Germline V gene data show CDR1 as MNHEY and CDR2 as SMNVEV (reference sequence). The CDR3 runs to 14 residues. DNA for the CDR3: TGTGCCAGCAGTTTTGGGACCGATTCAAATGGCTACACCTTC. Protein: CASSFGTDSNGYTF.

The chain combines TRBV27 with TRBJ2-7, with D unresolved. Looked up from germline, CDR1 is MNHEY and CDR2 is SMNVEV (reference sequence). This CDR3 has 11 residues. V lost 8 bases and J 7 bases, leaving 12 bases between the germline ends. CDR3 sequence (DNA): TGTGCCAGCGGGCTGGTGGGGGAGCAGTACTTC. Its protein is CASGLVGEQYF.

The CDR3 DNA sequence: TGTGCCAGCAGCTCATCGGCTAGCGGGACGGTTCCAGATACGCAGTATTTT. This translates into CASSSSASGTVPDTQYF. The gene calls are TRBV7-3 and TRBJ2-3, with TRBD2 matching 9 bases. The germline CDR1 and CDR2 sequences are SGHTA and FQGTGA. The length of the CDR3 is 17 residues. V shed 4 bases and J 4 bases; nucleotides not matched to a gene: 12.

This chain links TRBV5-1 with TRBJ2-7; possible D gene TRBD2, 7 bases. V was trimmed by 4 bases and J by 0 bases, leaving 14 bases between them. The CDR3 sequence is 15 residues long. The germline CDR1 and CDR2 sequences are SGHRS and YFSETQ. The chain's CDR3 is CASSRGGLSSYEQYF. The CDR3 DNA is TGCGCCAGCAGCAGGGGGGGCCTGTCCTCCTACGAGCAGTACTTC.

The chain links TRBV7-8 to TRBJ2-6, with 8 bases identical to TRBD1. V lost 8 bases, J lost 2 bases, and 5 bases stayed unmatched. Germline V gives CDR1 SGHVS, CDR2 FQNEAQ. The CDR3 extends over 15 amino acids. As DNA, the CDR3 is TGTGCCAGCGGCAGGGGGCGCACTGGGGCCAACGTCCTGACTTTC. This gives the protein CASGRGRTGANVLTF.

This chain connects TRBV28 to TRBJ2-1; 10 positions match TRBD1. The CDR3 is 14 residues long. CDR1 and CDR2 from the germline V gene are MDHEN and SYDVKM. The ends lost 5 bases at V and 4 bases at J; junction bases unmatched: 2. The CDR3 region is CASSGDRGYNEQFF. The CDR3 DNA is TGTGCCAGCAGTGGGGACAGGGGTTACAATGAGCAGTTCTTC.

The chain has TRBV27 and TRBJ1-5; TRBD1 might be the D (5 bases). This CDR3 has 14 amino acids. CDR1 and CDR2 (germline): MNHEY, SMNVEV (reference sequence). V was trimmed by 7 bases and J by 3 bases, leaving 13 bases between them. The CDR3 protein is CASNPGYNNQPQHF. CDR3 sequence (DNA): TGTGCCAGCAATCCAGGGTACAACAATCAGCCCCAGCATTTT.

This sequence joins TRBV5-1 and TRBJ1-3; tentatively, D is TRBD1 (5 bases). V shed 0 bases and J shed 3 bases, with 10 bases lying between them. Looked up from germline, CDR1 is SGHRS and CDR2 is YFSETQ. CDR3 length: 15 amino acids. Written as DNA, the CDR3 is TGCGCCAGCAGCTTGGCGGCAGGGATTGGAAACACCATATATTTT. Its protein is CASSLAAGIGNTIYF.

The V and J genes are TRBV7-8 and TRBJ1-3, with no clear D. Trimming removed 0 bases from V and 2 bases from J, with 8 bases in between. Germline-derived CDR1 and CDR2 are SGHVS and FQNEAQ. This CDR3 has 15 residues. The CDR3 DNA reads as TGTGCCAGCAGCTTAGCACTAGTGCCTGGAAACACCATATATTTT. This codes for CASSLALVPGNTIYF. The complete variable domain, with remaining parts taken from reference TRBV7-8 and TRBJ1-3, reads GAGVSQSPRYKVAKRGQDVALRCDPISGHVSLFWYQQALGQGPEFLTYFQNEAQLDKSGLPSDRFFAERPEGSVSTLKIQRTQQEDSAVYLCASSLALVPGNTIYFGEGSWLTVV.

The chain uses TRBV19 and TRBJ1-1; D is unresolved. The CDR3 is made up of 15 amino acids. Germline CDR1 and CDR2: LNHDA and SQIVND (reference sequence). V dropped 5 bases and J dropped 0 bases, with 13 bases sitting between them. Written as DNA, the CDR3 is TGTGCCAGTAGTTGGGCCGACCAAATGAACACTGAAGCTTTCTTT. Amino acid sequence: CASSWADQMNTEAFF. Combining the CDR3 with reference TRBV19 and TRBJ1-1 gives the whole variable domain DGGITQSPKYLFRKEGQNVTLSCEQNLNHDAMYWYRQDPGQGLRLIYYSQIVNDFQKGDIAEGYSVSREKKESFPLTVTSAQKNPTAFYLCASSWADQMNTEAFFGQGTRLTVV.

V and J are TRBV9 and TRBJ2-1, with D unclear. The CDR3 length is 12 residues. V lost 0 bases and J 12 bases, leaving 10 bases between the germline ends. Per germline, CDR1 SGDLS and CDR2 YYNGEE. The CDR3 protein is CASSVVPWVQFF. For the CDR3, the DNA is TGTGCCAGCAGCGTAGTGCCGTGGGTGCAGTTCTTC.

The CDR3 reads CASSQGRQGPLAKNIQYF. DNA for the CDR3: TGCGCCAGCAGCCAAGGCCGACAGGGACCACTAGCCAAAAACATTCAGTACTTC. This sequence joins TRBV4-1 and TRBJ2-4; 7 bases fit TRBD1. V lost 1 base, J lost 0 bases, and 9 bases stayed unmatched. Germline V CDR1 and CDR2: MGHRA, YSYEKL. The CDR3 totals 18 residues.

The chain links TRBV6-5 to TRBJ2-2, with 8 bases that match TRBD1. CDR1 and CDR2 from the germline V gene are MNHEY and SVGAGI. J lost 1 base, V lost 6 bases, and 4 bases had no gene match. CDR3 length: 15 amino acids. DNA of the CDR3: TGTGCCAGCAGATTCGACAGGGGGAACACCGGGGAGCTGTTTTTT. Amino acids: CASRFDRGNTGELFF.